This TCR beta chain was obtained from a study of metastatic and nonmetastatic thyroid tumors (TCRdb year 2020). About the study as a whole: Repertoires were compared across peripheral blood and tumor or nodule tissue samples from malignant and benign thyroid patients.

No treatment had been received by any patient before thyroid surgery. The study retrospectively analysed patient clinical samples collected from the early 2010s to the late 2010s using T-cell receptor beta sequencing. Study-wide conclusions, independent of this receptor: In both blood and tumor samples, malignant tumors were reported to have significantly higher TCR beta diversity than benign nodules.

In this sample, this clone turned up many times. Its target antigen remains unknown. Base qualities are not provided; no much larger clone lies one nucleotide away. The library came from PCR. Data came from an Illumina HiSeq 4000. High-throughput sequencing was used to profile the TCR beta-chain CDR3 region of every patient. The paper's processing steps were these. CDR3 differences across clinicopathological groups were used to build a classifier for discriminating distant-metastatic papillary thyroid cancer patients. Repertoire diversity was assessed with the Shannon index, and tumor-blood repertoire similarity with the Morisita-Horn index. TCRdb ran its own pipeline on the public reads, namely fastp trimming at Q25 and MiXCR clone calling, and kept in-frame beta chains. The V and J calls reflect TCRdb's pipeline rather than the authors' work. Recorded for this sample are some 14,000 clones; 20% to 30% of them occurred a single time. The top ten constitute approximately 9.9% of the sample.

This sequence was found in a female donor with papillary thyroid cancer or a benign thyroid nodule (not recorded which). Some clones in this sample may be carry-over from other donors' samples. Sequencing was performed on tumor tissue.

The CDR3 loop reads CASSLEEGVGETQYF. DNA sequence: TGTGCCAGCAGTTTAGAGGAGGGGGTGGGGGAGACCCAGTACTTC. The rearrangement joined TRBV28 to TRBJ2-5, with the D segment possibly TRBD1 or TRBD2, each aligning over 6 bases. The germline V gene yields MDHEN for CDR1 and SYDVKM for CDR2. The CDR3 numbers 15 residues from cysteine through phenylalanine. Here the CDR3 DNA is all that survives: 45 bases in frame from base 1. Trimming removed 2 bases from V and 5 bases from J, leaving 15 bases between the germline ends.